This T cell receptor (beta chain) stems from a study of T cells after yellow fever vaccination. The CDR3 totals 14 residues. The V gene lost 0 bases and the J gene lost 5 bases, with 11 bases spanning the gap. Germline loops: CDR1 ENHRY, CDR2 SYGVKD. Each CDR3 protein gets one entry after TCRdb re-called the 5' RACE reads with MiXCR. In the table there are approximately 300,000 distinct CDR3 sequences, 6.8% of which are singletons. The specimen was PBMCs, collected more than 40 days after the first yellow fever vaccination. The sequence came from a man in his late teens or twenties who received the YFV17D yellow fever vaccine. The J gene is TRBJ2-7, the V gene TRBV10-3; weak D call: TRBD1 (6 bases). The CDR3, as DNA: TGTGCCATCAGTGAGTCGAACAGGGCCCACGAGCAGTACTTC. Translated: CAISESNRAHEQYF.